Below, 32 T cell receptor beta chains from the same sample are listed, as sequenced in a study of blood T cell repertoires in COVID-19. The data were produced by immunoSEQ multiplex PCR, yet TCRdb's version contains in-frame clones alone and is incomplete. The sample has some 120,000 clones; 70% to 90% are singletons. Sequences were obtained from peripheral blood. The receptors stem from a woman in her sixties or seventies with acute or convalescent COVID-19.

The CDR3 loop reads CASSGRGAGANVLTF. In DNA, the CDR3 is TGTGCCAGTAGTGGAAGGGGTGCCGGGGCCAACGTCCTGACTTTC. The chain uses TRBV19 and TRBJ2-6; D may be TRBD1 (5 bases). Trimming removed 5 bases at V and 4 bases at J, with 12 bases between. Germline CDR1 reads LNHDA; CDR2 reads SQIVND (reference sequence). CDR3 length equals 15 residues.

CDR3 loop: CASSQGGETQYF. The CDR3 nucleotides are TGTGCCAGCAGTCAGGGAGGGGAGACCCAGTACTTC. V is TRBV6-2 or TRBV6-3 and J is TRBJ2-5; 7 positions agree with TRBD2. Looked up from germline, CDR1 is MNHEY and CDR2 is SVGEGT. The CDR3 has 12 residues. The trim removed 5 bases at V and 5 bases at J, leaving 2 bases unmatched.

The genes are TRBV7-2 and TRBJ1-6, with 7 bases aligning to TRBD1. The V gene's germline CDR1 is SGHTA and CDR2 FQGNSA. CDR3 length: 18 amino acids. Trimming removed 1 base from V and 9 bases from J; junction bases left unmatched: 15. CDR3 in DNA: TGTGCCAGCAGCTTAGGGTCCGCAGGGGGTCGCCAGAGTTCACCCCTCCACTTT. Amino acids: CASSLGSAGGRQSSPLHF.

The chain combines TRBV10-3 with TRBJ1-1; tentative D call: TRBD1 (5 bases). This CDR3 spans 15 amino acids. Germline lookup yields CDR1 ENHRY and CDR2 SYGVKD. V lost 2 bases and J 4 bases, leaving 14 bases between the germline ends. The CDR3 protein is CAISEGAFSGTEAFF. Here the CDR3 DNA reads TGTGCCATCAGTGAGGGGGCATTTAGTGGCACTGAAGCTTTCTTT.

The chain uses TRBV18 and TRBJ2-7; 14 bases are a match to TRBD2. Germline V gives CDR1 KGHSH, CDR2 LQKENI. The length of the CDR3 is 17 residues. V dropped 6 bases and J dropped 5; count of bases not matched to a gene: 12. CDR3 coding DNA: TGTGCCAGCTCGCTAGGGACTAGCGGGAGAGGAAAAGACGAGCAGTACGTC. Its translation is CASSLGTSGRGKDEQYV.

The chain's CDR3 is CATSDFSEASGSGLSYEQYV. For the CDR3, the DNA is TGTGCCACCAGTGATTTCTCGGAGGCTAGCGGGAGCGGACTATCCTACGAGCAGTACGTC. The genes are TRBV24-1 and TRBJ2-7; 10 bases map to TRBD2. CDR1 and CDR2 (germline): KGHDR, SFDVKD. Trimming removed 1 base from V and 1 base from J; junction bases left unmatched: 15. There are 20 residues in the CDR3.

The chain carries TRBV19 and TRBJ2-2, with 7 nucleotides matching TRBD1. The CDR3 consists of 15 residues. Trimming took 7 bases from V and 2 from J; bases not matched to a gene: 7. Looked up from germline, CDR1 is LNHDA and CDR2 is SQIVND (reference sequence). The CDR3 DNA reads TGTGCCAGTAAGAGGACAGGACCAAACACCGGGGAGCTGTTTTTT. Translated: CASKRTGPNTGELFF.

Only a few counts were recorded for this clone. This chain connects TRBV29-1 to TRBJ1-1, with a tentative D call TRBD1 (5 bases). Germline V gene sequence: CDR1 SQVTM, CDR2 ANQGSEA. The V gene lost 5 bases and the J gene lost 5 bases, with 12 bases spanning the gap. This CDR3 has 12 residues. The CDR3 DNA sequence: TGCAGCGTTCGGGGGACGGGGACTGAAGCTTTCTTT. Its translation is CSVRGTGTEAFF.

The gene calls are TRBV28 and TRBJ2-6, with a tentative D call TRBD1 (5 bases). This CDR3 contains 15 residues. Trimming left V 6 bases short and J 2 bases short, with 11 bases between. Looked up from germline, CDR1 is MDHEN and CDR2 is SYDVKM. The CDR3 loop reads CASSPGQAGANVLTF. Here the CDR3 DNA reads TGTGCCAGCAGCCCCGGACAAGCTGGGGCCAACGTCCTGACTTTC.

This clone is a singleton in its sample. The gene calls are TRBV7-2 and TRBJ2-1, with 10 bases identical to TRBD2. Germline-derived CDR1 and CDR2 are SGHTA and FQGNSA. After removal of 5 bases from V and 8 bases from J, the junction contained 9 bases not matched to a gene. This CDR3 comprises 15 residues. The chain's CDR3 is CASSLPSGRAYEQFF. As DNA, the CDR3 is TGTGCCAGCAGCCTCCCTAGCGGGAGAGCCTATGAGCAGTTCTTC.

CDR3 in DNA: TGCGCCAGCGGACAGGGGCGTGATGAAGCTTTCTTT. This gives the protein CASGQGRDEAFF. The genes are TRBV10-2 and TRBJ1-1, with 9 nucleotides matching TRBD1. The CDR3 runs 12 residues. With 8 bases clipped from V and 7 bases from J, the junction kept 5 bases outside the gene matches. Germline CDR1 is WSHSY and CDR2 is SAAADI.

The CDR3 sequence: CASSGQTGPMNTEAFF. Here the CDR3 DNA reads TGTGCCAGCAGCGGGCAGACAGGGCCCATGAACACTGAAGCTTTCTTT. The rearrangement links TRBV9 to TRBJ1-1, with TRBD1 matching over 7 bases. The CDR3 covers 16 residues. The V and J ends lost 3 bases and 0 bases, in that order; junction bases with no gene match: 8. Germline V gene data show CDR1 as SGDLS and CDR2 as YYNGEE.

In its sample, this clone was seen once. The chain carries TRBV5-1 and TRBJ1-3; D call uncertain. CDR3 length equals 16 residues. Trimming removed 2 bases from V and 0 bases from J, with 12 bases in between. Germline loops: CDR1 SGHRS, CDR2 YFSETQ. The CDR3 bases are TGCGCCAGCAGCTTTGAGGATCCTAGCTCTGGAAACACCATATATTTT. Amino acids: CASSFEDPSSGNTIYF.

The chain recombines TRBV12-5 with TRBJ2-3; 7 bases agree with TRBD2. The CDR3 extends over 14 amino acids. Per the germline V gene, CDR1 is LGHNT and CDR2 is FRNRAP. The CDR3: CASTLQLAKDTQYF. For the CDR3, the DNA is TGTGCGTCGACCCTCCAACTAGCGAAAGATACGCAGTATTTT.

V is TRBV3-1 (or the pseudogene TRBV3-2) and J is TRBJ1-5; 7 bases match TRBD1. Germline values: CDR1 LGHDT, CDR2 YNNKEL (reference sequence). Trimming removed 4 bases from V and 7 bases from J; junction bases left unmatched: 10. The CDR3 covers 15 residues. CDR3 in amino acids: CASSPGPTGSQPQHF. CDR3 coding DNA: TGTGCCAGCAGCCCCGGTCCGACAGGGAGCCAGCCCCAGCATTTT.

On this clone: This same CDR3 is encoded by further DNA sequences in the sample. The chain combines TRBV5-1 with TRBJ2-3; D unresolved. This CDR3 contains 13 residues. Germline values: CDR1 SGHRS, CDR2 YFSETQ. V lost 0 bases, J lost 4 bases, and 6 bases lay in between. Here the CDR3 reads CASSLAGADTQYF. The CDR3 DNA is TGCGCCAGCAGCTTGGCCGGTGCAGATACGCAGTATTTT.

V and J are TRBV30 and TRBJ1-3; 11 bases are shared with TRBD1. Per germline, CDR1 GTSNPN and CDR2 SVGIG (reference sequence). CDR3 length: 13 amino acids. V was pared by 7 bases and J by 3 bases, with 2 bases of the junction left unmatched. CDR3 residues: CASGTGGGNTIYF. CDR3 DNA sequence: TGTGCCTCCGGGACAGGGGGTGGAAACACCATATATTTT.

The chain uses TRBV6-5 and TRBJ1-2; 7 positions agree with TRBD1. The germline V gene has CDR1 MNHEY and CDR2 SVGAGI. V lost 7 bases, J lost 8 bases, and 13 bases stayed unmatched. The CDR3 consists of 14 residues. CDR3: CASTDPRQGGGYTF. CDR3 nucleotides: TGTGCCAGCACCGACCCTCGACAGGGAGGCGGCTACACCTTC.

V usage is TRBV5-1 and J usage is TRBJ2-3; possible D gene TRBD2, 5 bases. CDR1 is SGHRS, CDR2 YFSETQ, per germline. The CDR3 contains 14 residues. V was pared by 3 bases and J by 6 bases, with 14 bases between. The CDR3 DNA is TGCGCCAGCAGCTACGGGGAGATTGGGGATACGCAGTATTTT. This sequence encodes CASSYGEIGDTQYF.

This clone occurred once. This sequence joins TRBV7-9 and TRBJ2-3; tentative D call: TRBD2 (6 bases). The ends were cut back, 3 bases at V and 4 bases at J, with 14 bases in the middle. Germline CDR1 is SEHNR and CDR2 is FQNEAQ (reference sequence). The CDR3 is 15 residues long. CDR3 coding DNA: TGTGCCAGCAGCTTGGGAGGCCTTGCCGCAGATACGCAGTATTTT. Its translation: CASSLGGLAADTQYF.

The chain is built from TRBV3-1 (or the pseudogene TRBV3-2) and TRBJ2-7; 11 bases map to TRBD2. The CDR3 sequence is 14 residues long. The germline V gene has CDR1 LGHDT and CDR2 YNNKEL (reference sequence). The ends lost 4 bases at V and 7 bases at J; junction bases unmatched: 6. The CDR3 loop is CASSPTSGRSEQYV. The CDR3 DNA reads as TGTGCCAGCAGCCCTACTAGCGGGAGAAGTGAGCAGTACGTC.

Here the CDR3 DNA reads TGTGCCAGCAGCTCCGCGGGACTAGCGGGAGTTGTTGGACAAGAGACCCAGTACTTC. Encoded protein: CASSSAGLAGVVGQETQYF. This chain uses TRBV12-1 with TRBJ2-5; the table's D call of TRBD2 was not tested on the DNA. TRBV12-1 is classified as a pseudogene. The CDR3 totals 19 residues.

The chain uses TRBV19 and TRBJ1-2, with D uncertain. V was trimmed by 2 bases and J by 0 bases, leaving 13 bases between them. The CDR3 is 16 residues long. In germline, CDR1 is LNHDA, CDR2 SQIVND (reference sequence). The CDR3 sequence: CASSITRQATNYGYTF. CDR3 in DNA: TGTGCCAGTAGTATAACTCGGCAGGCTACTAACTATGGCTACACCTTC.

This chain joins TRBV5-1 and TRBJ1-4; D ambiguous. Germline CDR1 reads SGHRS; CDR2 reads YFSETQ. The V end lost 3 bases, the J end lost 5 bases, and 11 bases lay between the germline ends. This CDR3 has 14 residues. DNA of the CDR3: TGCGCCAGCAGCTCACCGGGAGGAAATGAAAAACTGTTTTTT. It specifies CASSSPGGNEKLFF.

The chain couples TRBV5-4 to TRBJ1-2, with D unresolved. The CDR3 sequence is 13 residues long. Trimming cost V 2 bases and J 6 bases, with 11 bases left between them. The germline CDR1 and CDR2 sequences are SGHNT and YYREEE (reference sequence). The CDR3 DNA is TGTGCCAGCAGCTTTAGAGGGAGCGATGGCTACACCTTC. Encoded protein: CASSFRGSDGYTF. The variable domain in full, completed from reference TRBV5-4 and TRBJ1-2, reads ETGVTQSPTHLIKTRGQQVTLRCSSQSGHNTVSWYQQALGQGPQFIFQYYREEENGRGNFPPRFSGLQFPNYSSELNVNALELDDSALYLCASSFRGSDGYTFGSGTRLTVV.

In this sample, this clone turned up once. V usage is TRBV7-9 and J usage is TRBJ2-2, with D possibly matching TRBD2 (5 bases). Germline-derived CDR1 and CDR2 are SEHNR and FQNEAQ (reference sequence). The CDR3 consists of 18 residues. Trimming left V 1 base short and J 8 bases short, with 23 bases between. The CDR3 nucleotides are TGTGCCAGCAGCTTAGTTCAGCGGTTTCGGGGATTTGGTGGGGAGCTGTTTTTT. Translating gives CASSLVQRFRGFGGELFF.

The chain combines TRBV5-4 with TRBJ2-3; TRBD2 matches at 13 bases. J was trimmed by 6 bases and V by 5 bases; bases with no gene match: 0. This CDR3 spans 13 amino acids. Germline CDR1 reads SGHNT; CDR2 reads YYREEE (reference sequence). CDR3: CASRLAGGDTQYF. CDR3 sequence (DNA): TGTGCCAGCAGACTAGCGGGAGGGGATACGCAGTATTTT.

The genes are TRBV2 and TRBJ1-1; D is unclear. The length of the CDR3 is 14 residues. The germline V gene encodes CDR1 SNHLY and CDR2 FYNNEI. V was cut by 4 bases and J by 3 bases, with 12 bases left in between. CDR3 region: CASSVWREDTEAFF. The CDR3 nucleotides read TGTGCCAGCAGTGTTTGGAGGGAGGACACTGAAGCTTTCTTT.

This clone occurred once. J is TRBJ1-5 and V is TRBV28; maybe TRBD1 (5 bases). Germline-derived CDR1 and CDR2 are MDHEN and SYDVKM. The V and J ends lost 5 bases and 9 bases respectively, with 20 bases between them. The CDR3 contains 15 residues. CDR3 residues: CASSATSTQGLPQHF. In DNA form, the CDR3 reads TGTGCCAGCAGTGCCACCTCCACTCAGGGCCTGCCCCAGCATTTT. The entire variable domain, with the rest obtained from reference TRBV28 and TRBJ1-5, is as follows: DVKVTQSSRYLVKRTGEKVFLECVQDMDHENMFWYRQDPGLGLRLIYFSYDVKMKEKGDIPEGYSVSREKKERFSLILESASTNQTSMYLCASSATSTQGLPQHFGDGTRLSIL.

The V call is TRBV5-1, the J call TRBJ2-1; 11 bases match TRBD2. Unmatched junction bases numbered 3, after V lost 0 bases and J lost 7 bases. This CDR3 has 15 residues. Germline CDR1 and CDR2: SGHRS and YFSETQ. CDR3 residues: CASSLAVAGGNEQFF. The CDR3 nucleotides read TGCGCCAGCAGCTTGGCGGTAGCGGGAGGGAATGAGCAGTTCTTC.

DNA of the CDR3: TGTGCCAGCGGACCGACAGGGGACACCGGGGAGCTGTTTTTT. Its translation is CASGPTGDTGELFF. The rearrangement joins TRBV6-5 to TRBJ2-2; TRBD1 aligns across 8 bases. The V gene end was trimmed by 8 bases and the J gene end by 3 bases; junction bases not matched to a gene: 5. The CDR3 is 14 amino acids. CDR1 and CDR2 (germline): MNHEY, SVGAGI.

J is TRBJ2-1 and V is TRBV5-4; 8 positions agree with TRBD1. The CDR3 length is 13 residues. V lost 0 bases, J lost 8 bases, and 1 base stayed unmatched. CDR1 and CDR2 (germline): SGHNT, YYREEE (reference sequence). The CDR3 is CASSLVTGDEQFF. The CDR3 region has the DNA TGTGCCAGCAGCTTGGTGACAGGGGATGAGCAGTTCTTC.